A selection of T cell receptor beta chains follows, all from one sample in a study of T cells in Graves' hyperthyroidism and ophthalmopathy. TCRdb re-analysed the multiplex PCR reads in MiXCR, keeping a single row per CDR3 protein. The sample holds about 510,000 distinct CDR3 sequences, 35% to 50% seen once. Source material: peripheral blood or thyroid tissue (not recorded which). Receptors were obtained from an adult woman with Graves' disease, either hyperthyroidism or ophthalmopathy (not recorded which). CDR3s include the opening cysteine and the closing phenylalanine or tryptophan. D genes are given only for firm matches. Rows may omit the clone size; those that give it use once, few, many or a size class.

V: TRBV20-1
size: .
J: TRBJ1-2
D: TRBD1
length: 12
CDR3: CSASRTGEGYTF
DNA: TGCAGTGCTAGTAGGACAGGGGAAGGCTACACCTTC

V: TRBV7-8
size: .
J: TRBJ2-7
D: TRBD1
length: 13
CDR3: CASSQGTGGEQYF
DNA: TGTGCCAGCAGCCAGGGGACAGGGGGCGAGCAGTACTTC

V: TRBV10-2
size: many
J: TRBJ2-5
D: TRBD1
length: 16
CDR3: CASSEQGVLYRETQYF
DNA: TGCGCCAGCAGTGAGCAGGGGGTCTTATATAGAGAGACCCAGTACTTC

V: TRBV7-9
size: .
J: TRBJ1-3
D: TRBD1
length: 14
CDR3: CASRGTVSGNTIYF
DNA: TGTGCCAGCAGGGGGACAGTGTCTGGAAACACCATATATTTT

V: TRBV11-2
size: .
J: TRBJ1-2
D: .
length: 15
CDR3: CASSSGLRGSRGYTF
DNA: TGTGCCAGCAGCAGCGGACTGAGGGGGTCGCGTGGCTACACCTTC

V: TRBV11-2
size: .
J: TRBJ1-4
D: .
length: 14
CDR3: CASSFTVPNEKLFF
DNA: TGTGCCAGCAGCTTTACAGTCCCTAATGAAAAACTGTTTTTT

V: TRBV5-4
size: many
J: TRBJ1-5
D: .
length: 13
CDR3: CASSSGVDQPQHF
DNA: TGTGCCAGCAGCTCAGGGGTTGATCAGCCCCAGCATTTT

V: TRBV10-3
size: many
J: TRBJ2-7
D: .
length: 13
CDR3: CAIRIPGPYEQYF
DNA: TGTGCCATCAGAATTCCGGGGCCCTACGAGCAGTACTTC

V: TRBV7-9
size: .
J: TRBJ2-7
D: .
length: 17
CDR3: CASSSTGQTLYTYEQYF
DNA: TGCGCCAGCAGCTCAACGGGACAAACGTTATACACCTACGAGCAGTACTTC

V: TRBV9
size: .
J: TRBJ1-3
D: .
length: 14
CDR3: CASSVDISGNTIYF
DNA: TGTGCCAGCAGCGTAGATATCTCTGGAAACACCATATATTTT

V: TRBV20-1
size: many
J: TRBJ1-1
D: TRBD1
length: 14
CDR3: CSARADRAGTEAFF
DNA: TGCAGTGCTAGAGCCGACAGGGCCGGAACTGAAGCTTTCTTT

V: TRBV18
size: .
J: TRBJ1-5
D: .
length: 12
CDR3: CTSSPPGQPQHF
DNA: TGTACCAGCTCACCACCAGGTCAGCCCCAGCATTTT

V: TRBV2
size: .
J: TRBJ2-7
D: TRBD2
length: 15
CDR3: CASSVWLAGAIEQYF
DNA: TGTGCCAGCAGTGTATGGCTAGCGGGAGCGATCGAGCAGTACTTC

V: TRBV5-1
size: .
J: TRBJ2-7
D: TRBD2
length: 16
CDR3: CASSLERTRGENEQYF
DNA: TGCGCCAGCAGCTTGGAGCGGACTAGGGGCGAGAACGAGCAGTACTTC

V: TRBV7-3
size: .
J: TRBJ2-1
D: TRBD1
length: 14
CDR3: CASSVGQGGNEQFF
DNA: TGTGCCAGCAGCGTGGGACAGGGGGGAAATGAGCAGTTCTTC

V: TRBV14
size: .
J: TRBJ2-1
D: TRBD2
length: 15
CDR3: CASSRVAGAYNEQFF
DNA: TGTGCCAGCAGCCGGGTGGCGGGAGCCTACAATGAGCAGTTCTTC

V: TRBV11-2
size: few
J: TRBJ2-2
D: TRBD2
length: 12
CDR3: CAGLAGEGELFF
DNA: TGTGCCGGGCTAGCGGGAGAAGGGGAGCTGTTTTTT

V: TRBV9
size: many
J: TRBJ2-3
D: .
length: 15
CDR3: CASSVALTSTDTQYF
DNA: TGTGCCAGCAGCGTAGCCCTGACCAGCACAGATACGCAGTATTTT

V: TRBV7-2
size: many
J: TRBJ2-7
D: TRBD2
length: 15
CDR3: CASSLELAGGSEQYF
DNA: TGTGCCAGCAGCTTAGAGCTAGCGGGAGGATCCGAGCAGTACTTC

V: TRBV7-3
size: .
J: TRBJ1-3
D: .
length: 15
CDR3: CASSLVQVSGNTIYF
DNA: TGTGCCAGCAGTTTAGTACAGGTCTCTGGAAACACCATATATTTT

V: TRBV9
size: .
J: TRBJ1-1
D: TRBD1
length: 12
CDR3: CASSDTGGEAFF
DNA: TGTGCCAGCAGCGACACAGGGGGCGAGGCTTTCTTT

V: TRBV10-3
size: .
J: TRBJ2-5
D: .
length: 12
CDR3: CAISETQETQYF
DNA: TGTGCCATCAGTGAGACCCAGGAGACCCAGTACTTC

V: TRBV10-3
size: .
J: TRBJ2-7
D: .
length: 11
CDR3: CAIDRGYEQYF
DNA: TGTGCCATCGATAGGGGCTACGAGCAGTACTTC